This TCR beta chain was found in a study of CD8 T cells in ankylosing spondylitis (dated by TCRdb to 2016 to 2017). At the level of the whole study: T cell receptor beta repertoires were profiled in healthy donors and ankylosing spondylitis patients so that disease-linked TCR variants could be found. The whole study cohort included over a hundred healthy donors and about two dozen ankylosing spondylitis patients. Peripheral blood samples were taken, and synovial fluid was additionally collected from ankylosing spondylitis patients.

Summary of the overall study and its limitations: Significant enrichment of the disease-linked clones was reported in matched synovial fluid samples from ankylosing spondylitis patients. The disease-linked clones had a CD8+ phenotype and were found at relatively low frequencies in peripheral blood. Some motif variants had previously been reported in the synovial fluid and blood of reactive arthritis patients, which suggests shared mechanisms of disease initiation. A TCR beta motif made up of under ten highly homologous amino acid variants appeared to be characteristic of blood from ankylosing spondylitis patients.

This clonotype was counted at least ten times. Its binding antigen is unknown. Base qualities are not provided; no much larger clone lies one nucleotide away. The reads were generated on an Illumina HiSeq 2500. Quantitative 5'-RACE with molecular barcodes was the method used to prepare the TCR beta libraries. The paper's processing steps were these. A new computational method, built on a probabilistic model of VDJ rearrangement, was used to identify disease-linked TCR variants. TCRdb itself trimmed the public reads at Q25 with fastp, ran MiXCR and retained productive beta chains. Rows matching on CDR3 protein sequence are summarized as one entry with the most common DNA and genes. The V and J calls, along with clone size, are taken from TCRdb and not from the paper's own processing. A total of around 230,000 distinct CDR3 sequences appear in this sample, less than 9.5% of them only once. The ten largest clones take up approximately 5% of the sample.

This sequence originates from a female donor with ankylosing spondylitis or in good health (not recorded which). The source material was blood, either unsorted or a sorted T cell fraction (not recorded which).

The CDR3 loop reads CASSLGSSYNSPLHF. DNA sequence: TGTGCCAGCAGCTTAGGGAGCTCCTATAATTCACCCCTCCACTTT. The receptor chain draws on TRBV7-2 and TRBJ1-6; the D gene lacks a confident call. V loses 1 base of germline sequence and J loses 0 bases, and the interval between the two ends is 4 bases. Counted from cysteine to phenylalanine, this CDR3 has 15 amino acids. Of the read, only the CDR3 DNA is kept; its 45 bases are in frame from base 1. From a lookup of the germline V gene, CDR1 and CDR2 are SGHTA and FQGNSA. With the portions outside the CDR3 filled from the reference TRBV7-2 and TRBJ1-6 genes, the complete variable region becomes GAGVSQSPSNKVTEKGKDVELRCDPISGHTALYWYRQSLGQGLEFLIYFQGNSAPDKSGLPSDRFSAERTGGSVSTLTIQRTQQEDSAVYLCASSLGSSYNSPLHFGNGTRLTVT.